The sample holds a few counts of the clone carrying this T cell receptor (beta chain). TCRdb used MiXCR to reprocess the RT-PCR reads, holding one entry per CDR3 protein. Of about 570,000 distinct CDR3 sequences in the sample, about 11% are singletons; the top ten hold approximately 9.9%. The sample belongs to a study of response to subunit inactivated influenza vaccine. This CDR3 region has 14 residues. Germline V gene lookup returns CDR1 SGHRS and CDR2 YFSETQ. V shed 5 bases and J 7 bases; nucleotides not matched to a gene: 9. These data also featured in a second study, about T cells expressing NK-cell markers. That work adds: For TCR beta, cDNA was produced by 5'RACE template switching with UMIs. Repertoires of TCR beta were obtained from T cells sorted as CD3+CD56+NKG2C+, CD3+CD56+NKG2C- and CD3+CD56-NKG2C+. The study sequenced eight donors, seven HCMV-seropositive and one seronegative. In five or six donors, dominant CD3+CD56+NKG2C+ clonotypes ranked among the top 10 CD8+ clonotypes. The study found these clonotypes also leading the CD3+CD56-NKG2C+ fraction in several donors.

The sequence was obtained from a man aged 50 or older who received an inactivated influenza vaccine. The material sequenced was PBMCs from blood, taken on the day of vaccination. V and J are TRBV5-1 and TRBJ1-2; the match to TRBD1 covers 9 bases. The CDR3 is CASRSGQGNTGYTF. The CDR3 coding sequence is TGCGCCAGCAGATCGGGACAGGGTAATACTGGCTACACCTTC.